The 11 T cell receptor beta chains below all came from one sample that was sequenced in a study of blood T cell repertoires in COVID-19. The repertoire was sequenced with immunoSEQ multiplex PCR; TCRdb's copy has only in-frame clones and lacks some. Altogether 150,000 to 200,000 clones are present, 60% to 85% being singletons, with the ten largest covering roughly 2.8%. Material for sequencing was peripheral blood. Receptors originate from a man between 65 and 85 years old with acute or convalescent COVID-19.

The chain employs TRBV5-1 and TRBJ2-7; 11 nucleotides align to TRBD2. The CDR3 has 17 residues. Germline CDR1 reads SGHRS; CDR2 reads YFSETQ. V lost 0 bases, J lost 0 bases, and 5 bases stayed unmatched. CDR3 amino acids: CASSLAASGRLSYEQYF. CDR3 DNA sequence: TGCGCCAGCAGCTTGGCGGCTAGCGGGAGGCTCTCCTACGAGCAGTACTTC. Full variable domain (rest looked up from reference TRBV5-1 and TRBJ2-7): KAGVTQTPRYLIKTRGQQVTLSCSPISGHRSVSWYQQTPGQGLQFLFEYFSETQRNKGNFPGRFSGRQFSNSRSEMNVSTLELGDSALYLCASSLAASGRLSYEQYFGPGTRLTVT.

The V call is TRBV5-1, the J call TRBJ1-6; weak D call: TRBD1 (6 bases). V lost 2 bases and J lost 0, with 15 bases in between. The CDR3 is 18 amino acids. Germline V CDR1 and CDR2: SGHRS, YFSETQ. The CDR3 loop reads CASSLSGATSSYNSPLHF. In DNA, the CDR3 is TGCGCCAGCAGCTTATCAGGGGCAACCAGCTCCTATAATTCACCCCTCCACTTT.

In this sample, this clone turned up a few times. The chain carries TRBV2 and TRBJ2-3, with a tentative D call TRBD2 (6 bases). CDR1 is SNHLY and CDR2 is FYNNEI in the germline V gene. Between the trimmed V and J ends, which lost 0 bases and 1 base, there was a span of 17 bases. The CDR3 consists of 18 residues. The CDR3 is CASSEAGGRSWGTDTQYF. CDR3 in DNA: TGTGCCAGCAGTGAAGCCGGGGGTAGAAGTTGGGGCACAGATACGCAGTATTTT.

V usage is TRBV30 and J usage is TRBJ1-5; no clear D gene. Trimming removed 0 bases at V and 4 bases at J, with 7 bases between. The germline CDR1 and CDR2 sequences are GTSNPN and SVGIG (reference sequence). The CDR3 sequence is 13 residues long. The CDR3 DNA reads as TGTGCCTGGAGTGTAAACGGGAATCAGCCCCAGCATTTT. It yields the protein CAWSVNGNQPQHF.

The rearrangement uses TRBV19 and TRBJ2-2; tentatively, D is TRBD1 (5 bases). The V end lost 10 bases, the J end lost 5 bases, and 8 bases lay between the germline ends. CDR1 is LNHDA and CDR2 is SQIVND in the germline V gene (reference sequence). The CDR3 spans 11 residues. The CDR3 DNA follows: TGTGCCACTCGACAGACCGGGGAGCTGTTTTTT. As protein: CATRQTGELFF.

This clone is a singleton in its sample. The chain carries TRBV11-3 and TRBJ2-2; TRBD1 might be the D (5 bases). Trimming pared 5 bases from V and 2 bases from J, leaving 15 bases between. The CDR3 extends over 16 amino acids. The germline V gene encodes CDR1 SGHNT and CDR2 YENEEA. The CDR3 DNA sequence: TGTGCCAGCAGCCCCAAGTTGGGGCTAAACACCGGGGAGCTGTTTTTT. Translation: CASSPKLGLNTGELFF.

The rearrangement joins TRBV11-1 to TRBJ2-4; TRBD1 might be the D (6 bases). The ends were cut back, 3 bases at V and 0 bases at J, with 12 bases in the middle. The CDR3 consists of 16 residues. Germline loops: CDR1 SGHAT, CDR2 FQDESV (reference sequence). The CDR3 spells CASSFTTGLAKNIQYF. In DNA, the CDR3 is TGTGCCAGCAGCTTTACGACAGGACTAGCCAAAAACATTCAGTACTTC.

This clone came up a few times. The J gene is TRBJ2-1, the V gene TRBV20-1; 10 nucleotides align to TRBD2. With V trimmed by 3 bases and J by 3 bases, 2 bases remained unmatched. Per the germline V gene, CDR1 is DFQATT and CDR2 is SNEGSKA (reference sequence). This CDR3 is built from 14 residues. The CDR3 reads CSASTSGNYNEQFF. For the CDR3, the DNA is TGCAGTGCTAGTACTAGCGGGAACTACAATGAGCAGTTCTTC.

This rearrangement joins TRBV11-3 to TRBJ2-1, with 9 bases identical to TRBD1. Trimming cost V 7 bases and J 8 bases; bases outside gene matches: 12. Germline loops: CDR1 SGHNT, CDR2 YENEEA. The CDR3 runs to 15 residues. Here the CDR3 reads CASTSLGTGSDEQFF. CDR3 in DNA: TGTGCCAGCACATCTCTCGGGACAGGGTCCGATGAGCAGTTCTTC.

This clone appeared a single time. The gene calls are TRBV7-8 and TRBJ1-1, with no clear D. The CDR3 consists of 17 residues. Deletions cut 5 bases from V and 2 bases from J, with 21 bases between. CDR1 and CDR2 (germline): SGHVS, FQNEAQ. The CDR3 loop is CASSPYRLALSNTEAFF. In DNA form, the CDR3 reads TGTGCCAGCAGCCCCTACCGCCTTGCGCTTTCTAACACTGAAGCTTTCTTT.

This chain uses TRBV5-1 with TRBJ2-5; TRBD1 is a possible D gene (6 bases). Germline lookup yields CDR1 SGHRS and CDR2 YFSETQ. V was cut by 5 bases and J by 2 bases, with 10 bases left in between. The CDR3 sequence is 13 residues long. The CDR3 protein is CASRLQGQETQYF. The DNA of the CDR3 is TGCGCCAGCAGATTACAGGGACAAGAGACCCAGTACTTC.